The 4 T cell receptor beta chains given below trace back to one sample, sequenced in a study of T cell repertoires in ileal Crohn's disease. Using immunoSEQ multiplex PCR, the repertoire was profiled, and TCRdb retains in-frame clones only, with some absent. The sample holds fewer than 20,000 clones, under 80% seen once. Sequencing was performed on ileal tissue. These receptors all stem from an adult with Crohn's disease.

V and J are TRBV18 and TRBJ2-3; possible D gene TRBD2, 6 bases. The V and J ends lost 2 bases and 1 base respectively, with 10 bases between them. In germline, CDR1 is KGHSH, CDR2 LQKENI. The CDR3 covers 15 residues. The CDR3 protein is CASSPRTGGTDTQYF. The CDR3, as DNA: TGTGCCAGCTCACCAAGGACGGGAGGCACAGATACGCAGTATTTT.

This chain connects TRBV5-5 to TRBJ1-1; TRBD1 agrees at 8 bases. Germline-derived CDR1 and CDR2 are SGHKS and YYEKEE (reference sequence). V lost 4 bases and J lost 7; bases outside the gene matches: 9. This CDR3 is 14 amino acids long. The chain's CDR3 is CASSPLWDRIEAFF. DNA of the CDR3: TGTGCCAGCAGCCCTCTCTGGGACAGGATTGAAGCTTTCTTT.

This clone was recorded a few times. This chain joins TRBV28 and TRBJ1-1, with unresolved D. Deletions cut 7 bases from V and 1 base from J, with 10 bases between. This CDR3 comprises 13 residues. Germline assignment: CDR1 MDHEN and CDR2 SYDVKM. CDR3 sequence: CASTDTPNTEAFF. CDR3 in DNA: TGTGCCAGCACCGACACTCCGAACACTGAAGCTTTCTTT.

The chain links TRBV7-6 to TRBJ1-3; a weak D match, TRBD1 (6 bases). CDR3 length: 14 residues. The V gene lost 5 bases and the J gene lost 4 bases, with 12 bases spanning the gap. CDR1 and CDR2 (germline): SGHVS, FNYEAQ. CDR3 nucleotide sequence: TGTGCCAGCAGCCCACCAGGGGAAGGAAACACCATATATTTT. Its protein is CASSPPGEGNTIYF.